The next 20 T cell receptor beta chains were all read from a single sample in a study of glioma-infiltrating T cells after dendritic cell vaccination. Described time point: after dendritic cell vaccination, including at tumor progression/relapse. The repertoire was sequenced with immunoSEQ multiplex PCR; TCRdb's copy has only in-frame clones and lacks some. Counted here are approximately 85,000 clones, 85% occurring once; the ten biggest clones make up roughly 8.4%. The sequences come from blood, collected after dendritic cell vaccination. These receptors originate from a human donor with glioblastoma.

The chain carries TRBV7-2 and TRBJ1-4, with D maybe TRBD1 (5 bases). Germline V lookup: CDR1 SGHTA, CDR2 FQGNSA. The CDR3 is 14 residues long. Trimming cost V 0 bases and J 6 bases, with 8 bases left between them. CDR3 amino acids: CASSLARVDEKLFF. In DNA form, the CDR3 reads TGTGCCAGCAGCTTAGCCAGGGTGGATGAAAAACTGTTTTTT.

In DNA form, the CDR3 reads TGCAGCGCCGAGACGTCCGACAGGTTTGATGGCTACACCTTC. It codes for CSAETSDRFDGYTF. The chain has TRBV29-1 and TRBJ1-2; maybe TRBD1 (6 bases). This CDR3 contains 14 residues. The germline V gene encodes CDR1 SQVTM and CDR2 ANQGSEA. V lost 7 bases to trimming and J lost 6 bases, with 21 bases between them.

This chain links TRBV27 with TRBJ2-1, with 15 nucleotides matching TRBD2. Germline V lookup: CDR1 MNHEY, CDR2 SMNVEV (reference sequence). CDR3 length equals 18 residues. J lost 0 bases, V lost 7 bases, and 7 bases had no gene match. The CDR3 DNA is TGTGCCAGCACACAGGGACTAGCGGGAGGAAGCTCCTACAATGAGCAGTTCTTC. This encodes CASTQGLAGGSSYNEQFF.

The chain joins TRBV7-6 to TRBJ1-1, with D perhaps matching TRBD1 (6 bases). The CDR3 totals 15 residues. The V gene's germline CDR1 is SGHVS and CDR2 FNYEAQ. V lost 2 bases and J lost 5, with 15 bases in between. The CDR3 region has the DNA TGTGCCAGCAGCTTAACCCCAAGGGGGGGGACTGAAGCTTTCTTT. It is translated as CASSLTPRGGTEAFF.

The rearrangement uses TRBV7-9 and TRBJ1-1; 10 nucleotides agree with TRBD1. The V and J ends lost 7 bases and 6 bases, in that order; junction bases with no gene match: 11. Looked up from germline, CDR1 is SEHNR and CDR2 is FQNEAQ (reference sequence). This CDR3 region has 15 residues. Here the CDR3 DNA reads TGTGCCAGCACCCGGGACAGGGGCCTTAGGGCTGAAGCTTTCTTT. Amino acid sequence: CASTRDRGLRAEAFF.

The V and J genes are TRBV5-5 and TRBJ1-1; possible D gene TRBD1, 6 bases. Germline V gene sequence: CDR1 SGHKS, CDR2 YYEKEE (reference sequence). This CDR3 has 13 residues. V was pared by 3 bases and J by 3 bases, with 9 bases between. The CDR3 coding sequence is TGTGCCAGCAGCTCCCCAGGGGACACTGAAGCTTTCTTT. Amino acid sequence: CASSSPGDTEAFF.

The chain employs TRBV19 and TRBJ1-4, with D unclear. The ends were cut back, 3 bases at V and 0 bases at J, with 5 bases in the middle. This CDR3 is 14 amino acids long. Germline CDR1 LNHDA, CDR2 SQIVND (reference sequence). CDR3 bases: TGTGCCAGTAGTATTGAGGCAACTAATGAAAAACTGTTTTTT. It codes for CASSIEATNEKLFF.

The J gene is TRBJ2-7, the V gene TRBV7-6; maybe TRBD1 (6 bases). Germline CDR1 and CDR2: SGHVS and FNYEAQ. The V and J ends lost 3 bases and 5 bases respectively, with 26 bases between them. The CDR3 extends over 18 amino acids. The chain's CDR3 is CASSFVRAPPRGWDEQYF. The CDR3 DNA follows: TGTGCCAGCAGCTTTGTCAGAGCCCCCCCCAGGGGCTGGGACGAGCAGTACTTC.

The chain combines TRBV6-5 with TRBJ1-5; D gene ambiguous. The germline gives CDR1 MNHEY, CDR2 SVGAGI. The CDR3 extends over 13 amino acids. Trimming removed 6 bases at V and 0 bases at J, with 6 bases between. Here the CDR3 DNA reads TGTGCCAGCAGGGGAGATAGCAATCAGCCCCAGCATTTT. It encodes CASRGDSNQPQHF.

This chain links TRBV9 with TRBJ1-6; 7 bases are shared with TRBD1. The V segment lost 4 bases and the J segment 5 bases; nucleotides outside the gene matches: 6. This CDR3 has 15 residues. CDR1 is SGDLS and CDR2 is YYNGEE in the germline V gene. Written as DNA, the CDR3 is TGTGCCAGCAGCCAACAGGGGACGAATAATTCACCCCTCCACTTT. It translates to CASSQQGTNNSPLHF.

Of note for this clone: The junction does not match germline at one end; this may be a read error. This sequence joins TRBV5-1 and TRBJ1-2, with 9 nucleotides matching TRBD1. The germline V gene has CDR1 SGHRS and CDR2 YFSETQ. The CDR3 length is 16 residues. The CDR3 loop reads CANSLLTGGNNYGYTF. The CDR3 DNA is TGCGCCAACAGCCTATTGACAGGGGGAAACAACTATGGCTACACCTTC.

V is TRBV6-5 and J is TRBJ1-3; no firm D call. CDR3 length: 16 residues. The V gene's germline CDR1 is MNHEY and CDR2 SVGAGI. The V end lost 2 bases, the J end lost 0 bases, and 11 bases lay between the germline ends. CDR3 nucleotides: TGTGCCAGCAGTTACGGGCAGACGTACTCTGGAAACACCATATATTTT. Its translation is CASSYGQTYSGNTIYF.

The chain has TRBV28 and TRBJ2-5; unclear D gene. Per the germline V gene, CDR1 is MDHEN and CDR2 is SYDVKM. The CDR3 loop spans 13 amino acids. Trimming removed 4 bases at V and 5 bases at J, with 11 bases between. DNA of the CDR3: TGTGCCAGCAGTTCGTTTAGCCAGGAGACCCAGTACTTC. It is translated as CASSSFSQETQYF.

Only a few counts were recorded for this clone. The chain recombines TRBV6-4 with TRBJ2-3; 10 nucleotides match TRBD1. Looked up from germline, CDR1 is MRHNA and CDR2 is SNTAGT. CDR3 length: 15 residues. J gave up 4 bases and V 0 bases, and 1 base lay outside the gene matches. The CDR3, as DNA: TGTGCCAGCAGTGACTCGACAGGGGGCGCAGATACGCAGTATTTT. It is translated as CASSDSTGGADTQYF.

The J gene is TRBJ1-4, the V gene TRBV13; 9 positions agree with TRBD1. CDR1 and CDR2 (germline): PRHDT, FYEKMQ (reference sequence). The CDR3 totals 14 residues. Losses at the gene ends were 6 bases for V and 5 bases for J; bases not matched to a gene: 4. The CDR3 spells CASSYRGRNEKLFF. DNA for the CDR3: TGTGCCAGCAGTTACAGGGGGCGAAATGAAAAACTGTTTTTT.

The chain combines TRBV7-9 with TRBJ1-1; D not resolved. Germline V CDR1 and CDR2: SEHNR, FQNEAQ (reference sequence). The CDR3 runs 14 residues. V was cut by 3 bases and J by 0 bases, with 8 bases left in between. Here the CDR3 reads CASSLSRLNTEAFF. In DNA form, the CDR3 reads TGTGCCAGCAGCTTGTCCCGTTTGAACACTGAAGCTTTCTTT.

This chain connects TRBV2 to TRBJ2-1; 9 bases are shared with TRBD1. The J segment lost 6 bases and the V segment lost 5 bases, leaving 5 bases of the junction unmatched. The CDR3 has 14 amino acids. Germline CDR1 SNHLY, CDR2 FYNNEI. CDR3 amino acids: CASSPDRGPNEQFF. The DNA of the CDR3 is TGTGCCAGCAGTCCGGACAGGGGTCCCAATGAGCAGTTCTTC.

The V gene is TRBV10-3, the J gene TRBJ2-1; 10 bases match TRBD2. The length of the CDR3 is 16 residues. CDR1 is ENHRY, CDR2 SYGVKD, per germline. Trimming cost V 4 bases and J 8 bases; bases outside gene matches: 11. DNA of the CDR3: TGTGCCATCAGTGGCTCTAGCGGGAGTCTATTCGATGAGCAGTTCTTC. Its protein product is CAISGSSGSLFDEQFF.

This clone was counted only a few times. V and J are TRBV30 and TRBJ1-5; D is undetermined. CDR1 is GTSNPN and CDR2 is SVGIG in the germline V gene (reference sequence). Trimming removed 5 bases from V and 0 bases from J, with 8 bases in between. This CDR3 region has 13 residues. CDR3 sequence (DNA): TGTGCCTGGGGGCGTTCTAGCAATCAGCCCCAGCATTTT. It specifies CAWGRSSNQPQHF.

The chain couples TRBV6-6 to TRBJ2-3; TRBD2 agrees at 8 bases. The junction had 8 bases not matched to a gene; V was cut back by 2 bases and J by 10 bases. Per germline, CDR1 MNHNY and CDR2 SVGAGI (reference sequence). The CDR3 is 14 amino acids. CDR3 residues: CASSYETGGTPQYF. The CDR3 DNA reads as TGTGCCAGCAGTTACGAGACGGGGGGGACTCCGCAGTATTTT.